One sample yielded the 21 T cell receptor beta chains listed below, sequenced in a study of cytomegalovirus exposure and HLA in healthy donors. It was with 60 Vbeta and 13 Jbeta primers that the PCR ran. Profiled with immunoSEQ multiplex PCR; TCRdb holds only in-frame clones, not every one. Seen here are around 140,000 clones, around 77% observed once, and the top ten hold approximately 0.9%. The sequenced sample consisted of PBMCs. Source of these receptors: a woman between 55 and 75 years old in good health and CMV-seronegative.

This clone was counted once. The V call is TRBV27, the J call TRBJ2-1; weak D call: TRBD1 (6 bases). Germline CDR1 MNHEY, CDR2 SMNVEV (reference sequence). The CDR3 is made up of 15 amino acids. V was cut by 5 bases and J by 4 bases, with 15 bases left in between. CDR3: CASSIPGQRYNEQFF. The CDR3 DNA follows: TGTGCCAGCAGTATACCGGGACAACGATACAATGAGCAGTTCTTC.

The V gene is TRBV28, the J gene TRBJ1-5; unclear D gene. The CDR3 length is 12 residues. Germline V gene data show CDR1 as MDHEN and CDR2 as SYDVKM. Trimming took off 3 bases at V and 6 bases at J, with 6 bases between the two ends. The CDR3: CASSLVGQPQHF. For the CDR3, the DNA is TGTGCCAGCAGTTTGGTCGGTCAGCCCCAGCATTTT. Full variable domain (missing parts from reference TRBV28 and TRBJ1-5): DVKVTQSSRYLVKRTGEKVFLECVQDMDHENMFWYRQDPGLGLRLIYFSYDVKMKEKGDIPEGYSVSREKKERFSLILESASTNQTSMYLCASSLVGQPQHFGDGTRLSIL.

The chain joins TRBV2 to TRBJ2-7; TRBD1 agrees at 10 bases. This CDR3 is built from 14 residues. Unmatched junction bases numbered 11, after V lost 10 bases and J lost 5 bases. The germline V gene encodes CDR1 SNHLY and CDR2 FYNNEI. The CDR3 loop is CATKGGQGIHEQYF. The CDR3 DNA follows: TGTGCCACAAAAGGGGGACAGGGGATCCACGAGCAGTACTTC.

The CDR3 DNA reads as TGTGCCAGCAGCAAAGCCCATATTAGCGGGGATTACCAAGAGACCCAGTACTTC. Its translation: CASSKAHISGDYQETQYF. This sequence joins TRBV21-1 and TRBJ2-5; the table names TRBD2, a call not compared with the DNA. TRBV21-1 constitutes a pseudogene. CDR3 length equals 18 residues.

This rearrangement joins TRBV7-8 to TRBJ2-7; 10 nucleotides align to TRBD2. Germline V gene sequence: CDR1 SGHVS, CDR2 FQNEAQ. The V and J ends lost 4 bases and 3 bases, in that order; junction bases with no gene match: 12. The CDR3 spans 17 residues. Here the CDR3 reads CASSSDIIAGGYYEQYF. DNA of the CDR3: TGTGCCAGCAGCTCTGACATAATAGCGGGAGGATACTACGAGCAGTACTTC.

V gene TRBV7-9 combines with J gene TRBJ2-7; 9 bases fit TRBD2. Germline CDR1 reads SEHNR; CDR2 reads FQNEAQ (reference sequence). The V and J ends lost 1 base and 4 bases, in that order; junction bases with no gene match: 2. The CDR3 length is 14 residues. CDR3 amino acids: CASSLGSGSYEQYF. The CDR3 DNA follows: TGTGCCAGCAGCTTAGGTAGCGGGAGTTACGAGCAGTACTTC.

The gene calls are TRBV7-6 and TRBJ2-7; D ambiguous. V lost 1 base and J 3 bases, leaving 7 bases between the germline ends. Germline V gene lookup returns CDR1 SGHVS and CDR2 FNYEAQ. This CDR3 spans 13 amino acids. DNA for the CDR3: TGTGCCAGCAGCTTAGGATCAGGCTACGAGCAGTACTTC. Encoded protein: CASSLGSGYEQYF.

This chain connects TRBV19 to TRBJ1-6, with D unclear. The germline CDR1 and CDR2 sequences are LNHDA and SQIVND (reference sequence). CDR3 length equals 12 residues. The V end was cut by 5 bases, the J end by 9 bases, with 8 bases between. The CDR3 DNA is TGTGCCAGTAGTTCCTCGGTTTCACCCCTCCACTTT. This gives the protein CASSSSVSPLHF.

This clone was seen a handful of times. This chain uses TRBV6-1 with TRBJ2-1; 7 bases are shared with TRBD2. The CDR3 loop spans 16 amino acids. Trimming took 0 bases from V and 4 from J; bases not matched to a gene: 6. Germline V gene data show CDR1 as MNHNS and CDR2 as SASEGT. Written as DNA, the CDR3 is TGTGCCAGCAGTGAAGCGCTGGCGGGAGCTTACAATGAGCAGTTCTTC. Its translation is CASSEALAGAYNEQFF.

This clone was found a few times. This chain joins TRBV2 and TRBJ2-3, with 12 bases that match TRBD2. Unmatched junction bases numbered 13, after V lost 4 bases and J lost 5 bases. The V gene's germline CDR1 is SNHLY and CDR2 FYNNEI. The CDR3 is made up of 18 amino acids. The CDR3 sequence is CASSGETSGGHGVDTQYF. CDR3 DNA: TGTGCCAGCAGTGGGGAGACTAGCGGGGGCCACGGGGTAGATACGCAGTATTTT.

In DNA form, the CDR3 reads TGCGCCAGCCACGCAGGGGGCCGACAGTACTTC. It codes for CASHAGGRQYF. The chain joins TRBV5-1 to TRBJ2-7; 8 bases are shared with TRBD1. Trimming took 7 bases from V and 10 from J; bases not matched to a gene: 7. The CDR3 has 11 amino acids. Per the germline V gene, CDR1 is SGHRS and CDR2 is YFSETQ. Full variable domain (rest looked up from reference TRBV5-1 and TRBJ2-7): KAGVTQTPRYLIKTRGQQVTLSCSPISGHRSVSWYQQTPGQGLQFLFEYFSETQRNKGNFPGRFSGRQFSNSRSEMNVSTLELGDSALYLCASHAGGRQYFGPGTRLTVT.

The chain employs TRBV4-1 and TRBJ2-7; 7 nucleotides agree with TRBD2. With 3 bases clipped from V and 3 bases from J, the junction kept 2 bases outside the gene matches. The CDR3 has 13 amino acids. Germline V gives CDR1 MGHRA, CDR2 YSYEKL. CDR3 nucleotides: TGCGCCAGCAGCCATGGCGGGGGCTACGAGCAGTACTTC. Protein sequence: CASSHGGGYEQYF.

The chain joins TRBV28 to TRBJ1-2, with no clear D. The CDR3 runs to 15 residues. The V gene lost 3 bases and the J gene lost 5 bases, with 16 bases spanning the gap. Germline CDR1 and CDR2: MDHEN and SYDVKM. The CDR3, as DNA: TGTGCCAGCAGTTTTGTCCACCACCCGAGTTATGGCTACACCTTC. Translating it yields CASSFVHHPSYGYTF.

The chain carries TRBV11-2 and TRBJ2-3, with D perhaps matching TRBD2 (6 bases). Germline values: CDR1 SGHAT, CDR2 FQNNGV. Trimming took 0 bases from V and 4 from J, leaving 8 bases between them. This CDR3 has 14 residues. CDR3 nucleotides: TGTGCCAGCAGCTTAGACCGACTAGCAGATACGCAGTATTTT. It specifies CASSLDRLADTQYF. The whole variable domain, filled in from reference TRBV11-2 and TRBJ2-3, reads EAGVAQSPRYKIIEKRQSVAFWCNPISGHATLYWYQQILGQGPKLLIQFQNNGVVDDSQLPKDRFSAERLKGVDSTLKIQPAKLEDSAVYLCASSLDRLADTQYFGPGTRLTVL.

This clone was detected once. An end of the junction differs from the germline gene, which may be a read error. CDR3 sequence (DNA): TGTTCCAGCAGCCCACAGTCACATACAGCTTTCTTT. Translating it yields CSSSPQSHTAFF. V is TRBV7-9 and J is TRBJ1-1, with D unclear. This CDR3 contains 12 residues. Germline CDR1 reads SEHNR; CDR2 reads FQNEAQ (reference sequence).

The V call is TRBV28, the J call TRBJ2-3; 14 bases match TRBD2. The trim removed 2 bases at V and 3 bases at J, leaving 1 base unmatched. Germline V CDR1 and CDR2: MDHEN, SYDVKM. The length of the CDR3 is 16 residues. CDR3 sequence reads: CASSLGLAGGTDTQYF. The CDR3 nucleotides are TGTGCCAGCAGTTTAGGACTAGCGGGAGGAACAGATACGCAGTATTTT.

This rearrangement joins TRBV6-5 to TRBJ1-3; D call uncertain. The length of the CDR3 is 16 residues. Trimming cost V 4 bases and J 0 bases, with 13 bases left between them. The V gene's germline CDR1 is MNHEY and CDR2 SVGAGI. CDR3 amino acids: CASSSTAGHSGNTIYF. CDR3 DNA sequence: TGTGCCAGCAGTTCCACGGCAGGCCACTCTGGAAACACCATATATTTT.

This sequence joins TRBV5-4 and TRBJ2-1; 12 bases map to TRBD2. V lost 0 bases, J lost 8 bases, and 6 bases stayed unmatched. This CDR3 has 16 residues. In germline, CDR1 is SGHNT, CDR2 YYREEE (reference sequence). The CDR3 here is CASSLALAGGAHEQFF. The CDR3 DNA is TGTGCCAGCAGCTTGGCCCTAGCGGGGGGGGCCCATGAGCAGTTCTTC.

Here the CDR3 DNA reads TGTGCCAGTAGTATAAGACTAGCGGGGTCCTACGAGCAGTACTTC. Translated: CASSIRLAGSYEQYF. This chain connects TRBV19 to TRBJ2-7; 11 bases are shared with TRBD2. CDR1 and CDR2 (germline): LNHDA, SQIVND (reference sequence). V trimming: 2 bases; J trimming: 1 base; junction bases outside the gene matches: 1. This CDR3 contains 15 residues. Full variable domain (remainder filled in from reference TRBV19 and TRBJ2-7): DGGITQSPKYLFRKEGQNVTLSCEQNLNHDAMYWYRQDPGQGLRLIYYSQIVNDFQKGDIAEGYSVSREKKESFPLTVTSAQKNPTAFYLCASSIRLAGSYEQYFGPGTRLTVT.

V usage is TRBV10-2 and J usage is TRBJ2-7; 7 bases are a match to TRBD1. Trimming cost V 6 bases and J 6 bases; bases outside gene matches: 5. Germline V CDR1 and CDR2: WSHSY, SAAADI. The CDR3 has 12 residues. The CDR3 is CASRARGLEQYF. The CDR3 bases are TGCGCCAGCAGAGCTAGGGGGCTCGAGCAGTACTTC.

V is TRBV19 and J is TRBJ2-3; 8 nucleotides agree with TRBD2. The V gene's germline CDR1 is LNHDA and CDR2 SQIVND (reference sequence). The junction had 4 bases not matched to a gene; V was cut back by 9 bases and J by 2 bases. The CDR3 covers 13 residues. The CDR3 protein is CASTSGNTDTQYF. Written as DNA, the CDR3 is TGTGCCAGCACTAGCGGAAACACAGATACGCAGTATTTT.